This T cell receptor (beta chain) came from a study of shared clonotypes between healthy human individuals. Study-wide findings and caveats: What naive subsets generally showed was a larger estimated richness than memory subsets showed. Sampling covered blood only; tissue repertoires likely differ.

Concerning this clone: What it binds is unknown.

Germline V gene sequence: CDR1 MNHEY, CDR2 SMNVEV (reference sequence). This CDR3 contains 13 residues. Trimming removed 6 bases from V and 9 bases from J; junction bases left unmatched: 8. Libraries were prepared by immunoSEQ multiplex PCR; TCRdb keeps only in-frame clonotypes and omits some of them. Of some 650,000 clones in the sample, around 97% were seen once. The source material was naive CD4+ T cells sorted from blood. Subset reported: CD45RA+ positively selected. The gene calls are TRBV27 and TRBJ2-1; 7 bases agree with TRBD2. This clonotype originated in a young woman in good health. CDR3 nucleotides: TGTGCCAGCAGCCAATTCCCGGGGGGTGAGCAGTTCTTC. This gives the protein CASSQFPGGEQFF.